A single sample gave rise to the 26 T cell receptor beta chains below, sequenced in a study of HIV-infected patients and healthy controls. All unsorted peripheral T cells were captured because whole blood was used without fractionation. Alpha and beta constant-region primers primed reverse transcription of 400 to 650 ng RNA. Each of the alpha and beta chains got its own library through chain-specific third strand synthesis with indices. TCRdb re-analysed the 5' RACE reads in MiXCR, keeping a single row per CDR3 protein. This table holds approximately 9,300 distinct CDR3 sequences, about 10% found once. The sequenced sample was blood, obtained before antiretroviral therapy. The source of these receptors is an adult with HIV infection.

J is TRBJ1-4 and V is TRBV7-2; D not resolved. CDR1 and CDR2 from the germline V gene are SGHTA and FQGNSA. V was cut by 8 bases and J by 7 bases, with 14 bases left in between. CDR3 length equals 13 residues. CDR3 amino acids: CASSVGRSEKLFF. The CDR3, as DNA: TGTGCCAGCTCAGTGGGAAGGAGTGAAAAACTGTTTTTT.

This clonotype was detected ten times or more. J is TRBJ2-2 and V is TRBV14; D call uncertain. The germline V gene has CDR1 SGHDN and CDR2 FVKESK. The V end lost 9 bases, the J end lost 6 bases, and 17 bases lay between the germline ends. CDR3 length equals 14 residues. As DNA, the CDR3 is TGTGCCAGTCGAAGGGCCCGATCGTCCGGGGAGCTGTTTTTT. This sequence encodes CASRRARSSGELFF.

This clonotype was picked up many times. The V call is TRBV5-4, the J call TRBJ2-2; D possibly uses TRBD1 or TRBD2 (5 bases each). Germline V gene lookup returns CDR1 SGHNT and CDR2 YYREEE (reference sequence). CDR3 length: 14 amino acids. V gave up 1 base and J gave up 3 bases, with 7 bases separating them. The CDR3 DNA reads TGTGCCAGCAGCTTGTCGGGGCACACCGGGGAGCTGTTTTTT. Residues: CASSLSGHTGELFF.

This clonotype showed up many times. The gene calls are TRBV6-2 or TRBV6-3 and TRBJ2-3; 9 nucleotides align to TRBD2. Trimming at V came to 8 bases and at J to 9 bases, leaving 21 bases not matched to a gene. The CDR3 totals 17 residues. Germline V gives CDR1 MNHEY, CDR2 SVGEGT. In DNA, the CDR3 is TGTGCCAGCGGATTCGGGGGGACTAGCCGGACGGGGGAGACGCAGTATTTT. This codes for CASGFGGTSRTGETQYF.

The J gene is TRBJ1-1, the V gene TRBV3-1; D gene ambiguous. The germline V gene has CDR1 LGHDT and CDR2 YNNKEL (reference sequence). Trimming took off 1 base at V and 4 bases at J, with 10 bases between the two ends. The CDR3 is 14 residues long. The CDR3 protein is CASSQGFGSTEAFF. CDR3 nucleotide sequence: TGTGCCAGCAGCCAAGGTTTTGGGAGCACTGAAGCTTTCTTT.

The sample holds many counts of this clonotype. The chain is built from TRBV5-1 and TRBJ1-5; D uncertain. The germline gives CDR1 SGHRS, CDR2 YFSETQ. V was cut by 0 bases and J by 7 bases, with 8 bases left in between. The CDR3 length is 13 residues. The CDR3 bases are TGCGCCAGCAGCTTGGACGGGCAGCAGCCCCAGCATTTT. Its protein product is CASSLDGQQPQHF. The whole variable domain, filled in from reference TRBV5-1 and TRBJ1-5, reads KAGVTQTPRYLIKTRGQQVTLSCSPISGHRSVSWYQQTPGQGLQFLFEYFSETQRNKGNFPGRFSGRQFSNSRSEMNVSTLELGDSALYLCASSLDGQQPQHFGDGTRLSIL.

The chain has TRBV5-1 and TRBJ2-5; the match to TRBD2 covers 7 bases. Per germline, CDR1 SGHRS and CDR2 YFSETQ. The CDR3 is 16 amino acids. V lost 4 bases to trimming and J lost 1 base; unmatched junction nucleotides: 10. CDR3 in amino acids: CASSPQSAGFQETQYF. For the CDR3, the DNA is TGCGCCAGCAGCCCCCAATCAGCGGGGTTCCAAGAGACCCAGTACTTC.

This clonotype was counted many times. J is TRBJ2-2 and V is TRBV7-8; the D gene is possibly TRBD1 (6 bases). V was trimmed by 0 bases and J by 0 bases, leaving 17 bases between them. CDR3 length equals 19 residues. Germline V gene data show CDR1 as SGHVS and CDR2 as FQNEAQ. CDR3 sequence: CASSLAPLGRGTNTGELFF. Here the CDR3 DNA reads TGTGCCAGCAGCTTAGCGCCCCTTGGCAGGGGCACGAACACCGGGGAGCTGTTTTTT.

This clonotype was observed a handful of times. This chain joins TRBV6-2 or TRBV6-3 and TRBJ2-7; 8 positions match TRBD1. The ends lost 2 bases at V and 3 bases at J; junction bases unmatched: 0. Per the germline V gene, CDR1 is MNHEY and CDR2 is SVGEGT. CDR3 length: 13 residues. In DNA form, the CDR3 reads TGTGCCAGCAGTTACGACAGGGGCTACGAGCAGTACTTC. It is translated as CASSYDRGYEQYF.

Many counts were recorded for this clonotype. V and J are TRBV25-1 and TRBJ1-1; D not certain. CDR1 MGHDK and CDR2 SYGVNS come from the germline V gene. The CDR3 runs to 13 residues. Trimming removed 4 bases at V and 8 bases at J, with 14 bases between. CDR3 sequence: CASSVGPSGEAFF. CDR3 coding DNA: TGTGCCAGCAGTGTTGGGCCTAGTGGGGAAGCTTTCTTT.

In its sample, this clonotype was seen a few times. The CDR3 region has the DNA TGTGCCAGCAGCTCCCTCGCAGCAGGGGGCGCGGGCTACACCTTC. This encodes CASSSLAAGGAGYTF. V gene TRBV7-2 combines with J gene TRBJ1-2; 8 bases match TRBD1. With V trimmed by 4 bases and J by 8 bases, 12 bases remained unmatched. This CDR3 contains 15 residues. Germline V gene lookup returns CDR1 SGHTA and CDR2 FQGNSA.

The chain uses TRBV20-1 and TRBJ1-5; 7 bases are a match to TRBD1. Germline CDR1 reads DFQATT; CDR2 reads SNEGSKA (reference sequence). The CDR3 has 20 residues. The junction had 21 bases not matched to a gene; V was cut back by 4 bases and J by 0 bases. The CDR3 is CSAKTLTGRRGVNSNQPQHF. The DNA for the CDR3 is TGCAGTGCTAAGACCCTGACAGGGCGCAGGGGAGTAAATAGCAATCAGCCCCAGCATTTT.

The chain carries TRBV5-1 and TRBJ2-5; D not resolved. V was pared by 4 bases and J by 2 bases, with 9 bases between. Germline CDR1 is SGHRS and CDR2 is YFSETQ. The CDR3 has 13 amino acids. The CDR3 loop is CASSRGGQETQYF. CDR3 coding DNA: TGCGCCAGCAGCCGCGGTGGGCAAGAGACCCAGTACTTC.

This clonotype was observed many times. V is TRBV19 and J is TRBJ2-2, with 10 bases that match TRBD2. From germline, CDR1 is LNHDA and CDR2 SQIVND (reference sequence). The CDR3 is 17 amino acids. The trim removed 3 bases at V and 5 bases at J, leaving 9 bases unmatched. CDR3 sequence: CASSIGLAGVLTGELFF. In nucleotides, the CDR3 is TGTGCCAGTAGTATCGGCCTAGCGGGAGTTTTAACCGGGGAGCTGTTTTTT.

This clonotype was detected many times. The chain uses TRBV12-3 or TRBV12-4 and TRBJ2-7; D is undetermined. Trimming cost V 4 bases and J 1 base, with 2 bases left between them. This CDR3 comprises 11 residues. CDR3: CASSSSYEQYF. CDR3 sequence (DNA): TGTGCCAGCAGTTCGTCCTACGAGCAGTACTTC.

The table lists this clonotype with many counts. The chain has TRBV7-3 and TRBJ2-3; D perhaps matches TRBD2 (6 bases). V lost 5 bases to trimming and J lost 7 bases, with 10 bases between them. The CDR3 has 12 residues. The germline V gene has CDR1 SGHTA and CDR2 FQGTGA. The CDR3 coding sequence is TGTGCCAGCAGCGGTGGAGGGAATACGCAGTATTTT. Encoded protein: CASSGGGNTQYF. Using reference TRBV7-3 and TRBJ2-3 for the parts outside the CDR3, the full variable domain is GAGVSQTPSNKVTEKGKYVELRCDPISGHTALYWYRQSLGQGPEFLIYFQGTGAADDSGLPNDRFFAVRPEGSVSTLKIQRTERGDSAVYLCASSGGGNTQYFGPGTRLTVL.

V usage is TRBV9 and J usage is TRBJ2-1; D ambiguous. The CDR3 contains 14 residues. V was trimmed by 2 bases and J by 4 bases, leaving 10 bases between them. Per germline, CDR1 SGDLS and CDR2 YYNGEE. CDR3 sequence: CASSVDTEYNEQFF. As DNA, the CDR3 is TGTGCCAGCAGCGTCGACACAGAGTACAATGAGCAGTTCTTC.

This clonotype is termed medium-sized (0.01 to 0.1%). This chain links TRBV7-9 with TRBJ1-5; D remains ambiguous. CDR3 length: 12 residues. With 3 bases removed from V and 4 bases from J, the gap between germline ends came to 4 bases. In germline, CDR1 is SEHNR, CDR2 FQNEAQ (reference sequence). The CDR3 spells CASSFGNQPQHF. In DNA, the CDR3 is TGTGCCAGCAGCTTTGGGAATCAGCCCCAGCATTTT.

By sample share, this clonotype is large. The V gene is TRBV7-9, the J gene TRBJ1-2; D is possibly TRBD1 (6 bases). Trimming left V 0 bases short and J 2 bases short, with 10 bases between. Germline V gene lookup returns CDR1 SEHNR and CDR2 FQNEAQ (reference sequence). The CDR3 consists of 15 residues. The DNA of the CDR3 is TGTGCCAGCAGCTTAGCCGGGACAACCAACTATGGCTACACCTTC. Translation: CASSLAGTTNYGYTF.

This clonotype is labeled medium-sized. The genes are TRBV2 and TRBJ1-1; 7 bases are shared with TRBD1. Germline V CDR1 and CDR2: SNHLY, FYNNEI. The J segment lost 4 bases and the V segment lost 6 bases, leaving 11 bases of the junction unmatched. This CDR3 is built from 15 residues. The CDR3 is CASRGGQFGSTEAFF. CDR3 nucleotides: TGTGCCAGCAGAGGGGGCCAGTTCGGTAGCACTGAAGCTTTCTTT.

The J gene is TRBJ2-5, the V gene TRBV12-3 or TRBV12-4; weak D call: TRBD1 (5 bases). This CDR3 is 13 amino acids long. Trimming removed 5 bases at V and 3 bases at J, with 10 bases between. CDR3 sequence reads: CASSHRWEETQYF. In DNA, the CDR3 is TGTGCCAGCAGTCACAGGTGGGAAGAGACCCAGTACTTC.

This clonotype was counted many times. The rearrangement links TRBV20-1 to TRBJ2-7; D is possibly TRBD2 (6 bases). V was cut by 0 bases and J by 5 bases, with 29 bases left in between. The CDR3 consists of 19 residues. Germline assignment: CDR1 DFQATT and CDR2 SNEGSKA (reference sequence). The CDR3 protein is CSARDPFERDAKRADEQYF. Here the CDR3 DNA reads TGCAGTGCTAGAGACCCATTTGAACGGGACGCCAAGCGGGCTGACGAGCAGTACTTC.

In this sample, this clonotype turned up many times. This chain joins TRBV7-2 and TRBJ2-2; TRBD2 is a possible D gene (5 bases). This CDR3 has 15 residues. In germline, CDR1 is SGHTA, CDR2 FQGNSA. Trimming took off 0 bases at V and 7 bases at J, with 12 bases between the two ends. The CDR3 loop is CASSLAQTKNGELFF. The DNA of the CDR3 is TGTGCCAGCAGCTTAGCGCAGACTAAAAACGGGGAGCTGTTTTTT.

This clonotype showed up many times. The J gene is TRBJ2-7, the V gene TRBV28; TRBD2 agrees at 10 bases. This CDR3 contains 17 residues. CDR1 and CDR2 (germline): MDHEN, SYDVKM. J gave up 3 bases and V 5 bases, and 13 bases lay outside the gene matches. The CDR3 loop reads CASSPIRKTSGYYEQYF. In DNA form, the CDR3 reads TGTGCCAGCAGTCCCATACGGAAGACTAGCGGGTACTACGAGCAGTACTTC.

This clonotype is judged medium-sized. The chain is built from TRBV6-5 and TRBJ2-7; D call uncertain. The CDR3 spans 14 residues. Trimming took 0 bases from V and 5 from J, leaving 11 bases between them. Germline loops: CDR1 MNHEY, CDR2 SVGAGI. DNA for the CDR3: TGTGCCAGCAGTTACTCAGGCCTACCTCACGAGCAGTACTTC. Translated, it gives CASSYSGLPHEQYF.

There are a few counts of this clonotype. This chain links TRBV6-6 with TRBJ2-5, with a tentative D call TRBD2 (6 bases). The CDR3 extends over 16 amino acids. Looked up from germline, CDR1 is MNHNY and CDR2 is SVGAGI (reference sequence). The V and J ends lost 5 bases and 5 bases respectively, with 21 bases between them. CDR3 DNA sequence: TGTGCCAGCAGTCTCGACTCGGGACTCCGAGGGGAGACCCAGTACTTC. Its translation is CASSLDSGLRGETQYF.